These T cell receptor beta chains were read from a single sample in a study of T cells after yellow fever vaccination. From the 5' RACE reads, TCRdb called clonotypes with MiXCR, one entry per CDR3 protein. The sample lists some 250,000 distinct CDR3 sequences, 3.6% seen once, with under 20% in the top ten. Sample: PBMCs, taken 15 days after the yellow fever booster vaccination. Receptor source: a man between 18 and 35 years old who received the YFV17D yellow fever vaccine. Each CDR3 is given with its conserved first and last residue. Each record gives: V gene, CDR3 protein.

TRBV6-6	CASSYPPGQGDYGYTF
TRBV27	CASSLGGDIDTQYF
TRBV12-3/TRBV12-4	CASSLRGGTEAFF
TRBV20-1	CSARDREGYNEQFF
TRBV5-4	CASSQGQGGDTQYF
TRBV5-1	CASSLAPGGLTDTQYF
TRBV6-5	CASSRGHDTQYF
TRBV12-3/TRBV12-4	CASSSGSPLHF
TRBV20-1	CSATGQADEKLFF
TRBV28	CASSPRPRQTSWYF
TRBV7-2	CASSLASGTGTYEQYF
TRBV4-3	CASSQDPWDRTNYGYTF
TRBV3-1	CASSQDWYGGEQFF
TRBV20-1	CSAIRGRETQYF
TRBV29-1	CSVEKAGDEQFF
TRBV4-3	CASSQVPRVNTEAFF
TRBV7-3	CASSGAGGSEAFF
TRBV12-3/TRBV12-4	CASSSRGGQDTGELFF
TRBV7-2	CASSLGRDIWENTEAFF
TRBV29-1	CSVAVTDTQYF
TRBV7-9	CASSSGLGQINYGYTF
TRBV29-1	CSVESASGARETQYF